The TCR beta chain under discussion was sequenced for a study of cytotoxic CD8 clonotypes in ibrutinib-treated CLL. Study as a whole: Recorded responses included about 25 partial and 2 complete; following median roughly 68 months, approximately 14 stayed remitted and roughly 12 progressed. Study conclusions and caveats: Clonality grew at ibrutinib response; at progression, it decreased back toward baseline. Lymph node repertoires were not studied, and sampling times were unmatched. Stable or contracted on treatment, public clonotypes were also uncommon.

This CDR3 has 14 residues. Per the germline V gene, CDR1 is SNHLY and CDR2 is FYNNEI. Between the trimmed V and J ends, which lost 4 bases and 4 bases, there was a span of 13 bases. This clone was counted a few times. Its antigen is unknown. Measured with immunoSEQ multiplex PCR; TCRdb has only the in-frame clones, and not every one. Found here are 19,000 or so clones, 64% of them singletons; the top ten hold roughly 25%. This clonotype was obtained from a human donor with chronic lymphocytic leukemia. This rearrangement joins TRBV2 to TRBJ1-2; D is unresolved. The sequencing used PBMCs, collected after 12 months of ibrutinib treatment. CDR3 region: CASSVEQLIYGYTF. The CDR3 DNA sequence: TGTGCCAGCAGTGTGGAACAGCTTATCTATGGCTACACCTTC.